A selection of T cell receptor beta chains follows, all from one sample in a study of control samples from healthy donors and cancer patients. Assay used: immunoSEQ multiplex PCR; TCRdb lists only in-frame clones, some missing. The top ten clones hold 12% of a sample with about 160,000 clones, approximately 90% of them seen once. The sample consisted of blood. All receptors come from a man in his thirties or forties in good health. Both conserved end residues are part of each CDR3. The D gene is left open where the match is weak. Clone size appears in some rows only: once, few, many, or a class for an expanded clone.

v_gene: TRBV5-4; d_gene: -; abundance: -; j_gene: TRBJ2-3; CDR3aa: CASSLDRYTDTQYF; CDR3nt: TGTGCCAGCAGCTTGGACAGATACACAGATACGCAGTATTTT
v_gene: TRBV28; d_gene: -; abundance: -; j_gene: TRBJ2-7; CDR3aa: CASSLLTGEQYF; CDR3nt: TGTGCCAGCAGTTTATTAACGGGCGAGCAGTACTTC
v_gene: TRBV6-1; d_gene: -; abundance: -; j_gene: TRBJ1-5; CDR3aa: CASSDGTQGQPQHF; CDR3nt: TGTGCCAGCAGTGATGGGACCCAGGGGCAGCCCCAGCATTTT
v_gene: TRBV3-1/TRBV3-2; d_gene: -; abundance: once; j_gene: TRBJ1-1; CDR3aa: CASSHDWNTEAFF; CDR3nt: TGTGCCAGCAGCCATGACTGGAACACTGAAGCTTTCTTT
v_gene: TRBV3-1/TRBV3-2; d_gene: -; abundance: -; j_gene: TRBJ1-2; CDR3aa: CASSQSASASGYTF; CDR3nt: TGTGCCAGCAGCCAATCAGCATCAGCTTCTGGCTACACCTTC
v_gene: TRBV2; d_gene: TRBD1; abundance: -; j_gene: TRBJ1-2; CDR3aa: CASSARDRGLYGYTF; CDR3nt: TGTGCCAGCAGTGCCCGGGACAGGGGTTTATATGGCTACACCTTC
v_gene: TRBV7-3; d_gene: TRBD2; abundance: -; j_gene: TRBJ2-2; CDR3aa: CASSPTGGTGELFF; CDR3nt: TGTGCCAGCAGCCCAACGGGGGGTACCGGGGAGCTGTTTTTT
v_gene: TRBV18; d_gene: -; abundance: -; j_gene: TRBJ1-6; CDR3aa: CASSPKRGNSPLHF; CDR3nt: TGTGCCAGCTCACCAAAGCGGGGAAATTCACCCCTCCACTTT
v_gene: TRBV28; d_gene: -; abundance: -; j_gene: TRBJ1-2; CDR3aa: CASSLWGGDGGQGGGYTF; CDR3nt: TGTGCCAGCAGTTTATGGGGTGGGGACGGGGGGCAAGGCGGTGGCTACACCTTC
v_gene: TRBV4-1; d_gene: -; abundance: -; j_gene: TRBJ2-1; CDR3aa: CASSQKNLENEQFF; CDR3nt: TGCGCCAGCAGCCAGAAAAACCTGGAGAACGAGCAGTTCTTC
v_gene: TRBV28; d_gene: -; abundance: -; j_gene: TRBJ1-5; CDR3aa: CASTKQGINQPQHF; CDR3nt: TGTGCCAGCACCAAACAGGGTATCAATCAGCCCCAGCATTTT
v_gene: TRBV5-1; d_gene: -; abundance: -; j_gene: TRBJ1-1; CDR3aa: CASSFRGPVSSEAFF; CDR3nt: TGCGCCAGCAGCTTCCGGGGGCCTGTTAGCTCTGAAGCTTTCTTT
v_gene: TRBV5-6; d_gene: -; abundance: -; j_gene: TRBJ1-1; CDR3aa: CASSWGAQGTEAFF; CDR3nt: TGTGCCAGCAGCTGGGGCGCCCAGGGCACTGAAGCTTTCTTT
v_gene: TRBV7-9; d_gene: TRBD1; abundance: once; j_gene: TRBJ2-5; CDR3aa: CAGLDRGGETQYF; CDR3nt: TGTGCCGGCCTCGACAGGGGCGGAGAGACCCAGTACTTC
v_gene: TRBV6-2/TRBV6-3; d_gene: -; abundance: -; j_gene: TRBJ1-2; CDR3aa: CASRYRNYGYTF; CDR3nt: TGTGCCAGCAGGTACAGAAACTATGGCTACACCTTC
v_gene: TRBV6-6; d_gene: TRBD1; abundance: once; j_gene: TRBJ1-2; CDR3aa: CASRTGNEGYTF; CDR3nt: TGTGCCAGCAGGACAGGGAACGAGGGCTACACCTTC
v_gene: TRBV9; d_gene: -; abundance: -; j_gene: TRBJ2-3; CDR3aa: CASSVERRTYTDTQYF; CDR3nt: TGTGCCAGCAGCGTAGAAAGGCGGACCTACACAGATACGCAGTATTTT
v_gene: TRBV11-2; d_gene: -; abundance: -; j_gene: TRBJ2-3; CDR3aa: CASRRIRGPSTDTQYF; CDR3nt: TGTGCCAGCAGAAGAATTCGGGGCCCTAGCACAGATACGCAGTATTTT
v_gene: TRBV11-2; d_gene: -; abundance: -; j_gene: TRBJ2-2; CDR3aa: CASSLLQTGELFF; CDR3nt: TGTGCCAGCAGCTTACTACAAACCGGGGAGCTGTTTTTT
v_gene: TRBV12-3/TRBV12-4; d_gene: -; abundance: once; j_gene: TRBJ1-1; CDR3aa: CASSLGANTEAFF; CDR3nt: TGTGCCAGCAGTTTGGGGGCGAACACTGAAGCTTTCTTT
v_gene: TRBV7-9; d_gene: TRBD1; abundance: -; j_gene: TRBJ2-7; CDR3aa: CASSLPLGQSSYEQYF; CDR3nt: TGTGCCAGCAGCCTCCCGTTGGGACAGTCCTCCTACGAGCAGTACTTC
v_gene: TRBV27; d_gene: -; abundance: -; j_gene: TRBJ1-2; CDR3aa: CASSLNRDYGYTF; CDR3nt: TGTGCCAGCAGTTTAAACAGGGACTATGGCTACACCTTC
v_gene: TRBV10-3; d_gene: TRBD2; abundance: -; j_gene: TRBJ2-2; CDR3aa: CAISEGASGNTGELFF; CDR3nt: TGTGCCATCAGTGAGGGGGCTAGCGGGAACACCGGGGAGCTGTTTTTT
v_gene: TRBV5-4; d_gene: -; abundance: once; j_gene: TRBJ2-3; CDR3aa: CASSLESGGTDTQYF; CDR3nt: TGTGCCAGCAGCTTGGAGTCCGGGGGCACAGATACGCAGTATTTT
v_gene: TRBV5-1; d_gene: TRBD2; abundance: -; j_gene: TRBJ2-3; CDR3aa: CASSLAGGADTQYF; CDR3nt: TGCGCCAGCAGTCTAGCGGGGGGCGCAGATACGCAGTATTTT
v_gene: TRBV18; d_gene: TRBD1; abundance: -; j_gene: TRBJ1-1; CDR3aa: CASSPFSGTGRNTEAFF; CDR3nt: TGTGCCAGCTCACCATTCTCGGGGACAGGAAGGAACACTGAAGCTTTCTTT
v_gene: TRBV24-1; d_gene: -; abundance: -; j_gene: TRBJ1-3; CDR3aa: CATSDVGRNTIYF; CDR3nt: TGTGCCACCAGTGATGTTGGACGAAACACCATATATTTT
v_gene: TRBV5-1; d_gene: -; abundance: -; j_gene: TRBJ2-5; CDR3aa: CASSLPRGLPNQETQYF; CDR3nt: TGCGCCAGCAGCTTACCTCGTGGACTCCCCAACCAAGAGACCCAGTACTTC
v_gene: TRBV5-1; d_gene: -; abundance: -; j_gene: TRBJ2-3; CDR3aa: CASSFNGDTQYF; CDR3nt: TGCGCCAGCAGCTTTAACGGAGATACGCAGTATTTT
v_gene: TRBV15; d_gene: -; abundance: -; j_gene: TRBJ1-4; CDR3aa: CATSRAGELGNEKLFF; CDR3nt: TGTGCCACCAGCAGAGCAGGGGAACTTGGCAATGAAAAACTGTTTTTT
v_gene: TRBV18; d_gene: TRBD2; abundance: -; j_gene: TRBJ2-3; CDR3aa: CASSPTSLAGVPTSTDTQYF; CDR3nt: TGTGCCAGCTCCCCAACGTCGCTAGCGGGGGTCCCCACTAGCACAGATACGCAGTATTTT
v_gene: TRBV27; d_gene: -; abundance: -; j_gene: TRBJ2-7; CDR3aa: CASRRAEKSSYEQYF; CDR3nt: TGTGCCAGCAGACGAGCGGAGAAGTCCTCCTACGAGCAGTACTTC
v_gene: TRBV7-3; d_gene: TRBD2; abundance: -; j_gene: TRBJ2-1; CDR3aa: CASSLGLAGDNEQFF; CDR3nt: TGTGCCAGCAGCTTAGGACTAGCGGGGGACAATGAGCAGTTCTTC
v_gene: TRBV5-6; d_gene: -; abundance: -; j_gene: TRBJ2-6; CDR3aa: CASSLEGRPTGANVLTF; CDR3nt: TGTGCCAGCAGCTTGGAGGGACGGCCAACTGGGGCCAACGTCCTGACTTTC
v_gene: TRBV6-5; d_gene: -; abundance: -; j_gene: TRBJ1-2; CDR3aa: CASTSALGPNYGYTF; CDR3nt: TGTGCCAGCACTTCAGCTCTGGGGCCGAACTATGGCTACACCTTC